These 31 T cell receptor beta chains share one sample of origin, sequenced in a study of post-analysis software for immune sequencing data. Whole-study results and caveats: Among 5 or 6 TRBV segments more frequent in patients than controls were TRBV5-6, TRBV5-1 and TRBV20-1.

Their antigens remain unidentified. The TCR beta cDNA libraries contained unique molecular identifiers. Each CDR3 protein gets one entry after TCRdb re-called the PCR reads with MiXCR. The sample records roughly 410,000 distinct CDR3 sequences, 30% to 45% being singletons. The sample consisted of blood. Receptors originate from a girl aged 10 to 17 with multiple sclerosis.

The chain recombines TRBV7-6 with TRBJ2-5, with no clear D. Trimming took off 4 bases at V and 11 bases at J, with 14 bases between the two ends. Germline V CDR1 and CDR2: SGHVS, FNYEAQ. The CDR3 loop spans 12 amino acids. This chain's CDR3 is CASSSGCHEQYF. The CDR3 DNA reads TGTGCCAGCAGCTCCGGTTGCCATGAGCAGTACTTC.

The chain is built from TRBV12-3 or TRBV12-4 and TRBJ2-1; 10 nucleotides line up with TRBD2. The CDR3 is 14 residues long. V trimming: 5 bases; J trimming: 8 bases; junction bases outside the gene matches: 6. The CDR3, as DNA: TGTGCCAGCAGTCTGAGCGGGGGGGACGATGAGCAGTTCTTC. It encodes CASSLSGGDDEQFF.

This clonotype was detected many times. V and J are TRBV3-1 and TRBJ2-5; D ambiguous. Germline V gene lookup returns CDR1 LGHDT and CDR2 YNNKEL (reference sequence). The CDR3 loop spans 12 amino acids. The germline V and J ends were trimmed by 0 bases and 5 bases, with 4 bases remaining between them. CDR3 residues: CASSQDTETQYF. Here the CDR3 DNA reads TGTGCCAGCAGCCAAGATACGGAGACCCAGTACTTC.

The V call is TRBV5-4, the J call TRBJ2-3; D is unclear. The CDR3 loop spans 14 amino acids. The germline CDR1 and CDR2 sequences are SGHNT and YYREEE (reference sequence). Trimming removed 3 bases from V and 3 bases from J, with 11 bases in between. CDR3 loop: CASSSSSLTDTQYF. CDR3 DNA: TGTGCCAGCAGCTCATCCTCGTTAACAGATACGCAGTATTTT.

This CDR3 reads CASAGAQETQYF. In DNA form, the CDR3 reads TGTGCCAGCGCGGGGGCGCAAGAGACCCAGTACTTC. This sequence joins TRBV25-1 and TRBJ2-5, with TRBD2 as a possible D gene (7 bases). The V gene lost 8 bases and the J gene lost 2 bases, with 9 bases spanning the gap. Germline V CDR1 and CDR2: MGHDK, SYGVNS. The CDR3 is made up of 12 amino acids.

This chain joins TRBV7-2 and TRBJ2-1; D might be TRBD2 (6 bases). The germline V and J ends were trimmed by 5 bases and 4 bases, with 12 bases remaining between them. The CDR3 runs 14 residues. Germline CDR1 is SGHTA and CDR2 is FQGNSA. The CDR3 loop reads CASSRDSTYNEQFF. The CDR3 DNA reads as TGTGCCAGCAGCAGGGACTCCACTTACAATGAGCAGTTCTTC.

The V and J genes are TRBV12-3 or TRBV12-4 and TRBJ2-7; tentatively, D is TRBD1 or TRBD2 (6 bases each). There are 14 residues in the CDR3. Trimming stripped 4 bases from V and 4 bases from J, with 14 bases between. The CDR3 DNA is TGTGCCAGCAGTTACGGACGAGGGGGGTACGAGCAGTACTTC. This encodes CASSYGRGGYEQYF.

V usage is TRBV29-1 and J usage is TRBJ2-7, with unresolved D. Germline-derived CDR1 and CDR2 are SQVTM and ANQGSEA. V lost 4 bases to trimming and J lost 0 bases, with 7 bases between them. CDR3 length: 12 residues. CDR3 bases: TGCAGCGTTGGGGTAAACTCCTACGAGCAGTACTTC. Amino acids: CSVGVNSYEQYF.

The V call is TRBV11-2, the J call TRBJ1-6; maybe TRBD1 (6 bases). The CDR3 is made up of 15 amino acids. Germline-derived CDR1 and CDR2 are SGHAT and FQNNGV. Deletions cut 5 bases from V and 10 bases from J, with 18 bases between. As DNA, the CDR3 is TGTGCCAGCAGCCCCCCGGGACGTAGGGGGTCACCCCTCCACTTT. This codes for CASSPPGRRGSPLHF.

V is TRBV27 and J is TRBJ2-5, with D possibly matching TRBD1 (5 bases). V lost 4 bases and J lost 5, with 17 bases in between. The CDR3 has 15 amino acids. The V gene's germline CDR1 is MNHEY and CDR2 SMNVEV (reference sequence). The CDR3 DNA is TGTGCCAGCAGTTCGATGAATGGGAAGGGGGAGACCCAGTACTTC. It specifies CASSSMNGKGETQYF.

This chain joins TRBV11-1 and TRBJ2-5, with 9 bases fitting TRBD2. TRBJ2-7 matches the DNA end more closely, so the J call is doubtful. This CDR3 has 16 residues. Germline V lookup: CDR1 SGHAT, CDR2 FQDESV (reference sequence). The CDR3 DNA reads TGTGCCAGCAGCTTGTTAGCGGGAGAAGGAGTCTACGAGCAGTACTTC. This codes for CASSLLAGEGVYEQYF.

This clonotype came up many times. The CDR3: CASSGQIYNSPLHF. The CDR3, as DNA: TGCGCCAGCAGTGGGCAGATCTATAATTCACCCCTCCACTTT. The V call is TRBV10-2, the J call TRBJ1-6; D not resolved. V was clipped by 4 bases and J by 3 bases, with 7 bases between them. The CDR3 totals 14 residues. Germline CDR1 WSHSY, CDR2 SAAADI.

This sequence joins TRBV27 and TRBJ2-1; D not resolved. The ends were cut back, 3 bases at V and 14 bases at J, with 17 bases in the middle. The CDR3 covers 13 residues. The germline V gene encodes CDR1 MNHEY and CDR2 SMNVEV (reference sequence). CDR3 region: CASSFSPGEREFF. The CDR3 DNA is TGTGCCAGCAGTTTTTCCCCGGGTGAACGGGAGTTCTTC.

This clonotype was seen repeatedly, ten times or more. The chain uses TRBV7-9 and TRBJ2-1; 10 bases align to TRBD2. This CDR3 region has 15 residues. The trim removed 2 bases at V and 7 bases at J, leaving 5 bases unmatched. From germline, CDR1 is SEHNR and CDR2 FQNEAQ (reference sequence). The CDR3: CASSLLAGGSNEQFF. CDR3 in DNA: TGTGCCAGCAGCTTATTAGCGGGGGGATCAAATGAGCAGTTCTTC.

The J gene is TRBJ1-1, the V gene TRBV5-1; 10 bases match TRBD1. The V segment lost 6 bases and the J segment 6 bases; nucleotides outside the gene matches: 5. This CDR3 comprises 13 residues. Germline V gene lookup returns CDR1 SGHRS and CDR2 YFSETQ. The CDR3 spells CASTTGQGPEAFF. DNA of the CDR3: TGCGCCAGCACCACGGGACAGGGGCCTGAAGCTTTCTTT.

This sequence joins TRBV6-1 and TRBJ1-1; D not resolved. Trimming took off 2 bases at V and 6 bases at J, with 16 bases between the two ends. This CDR3 is built from 15 residues. Germline assignment: CDR1 MNHNS and CDR2 SASEGT. The CDR3 nucleotides read TGTGCCAGCAGTGAAAGCCCATTACGGACCGCTGAAGCTTTCTTT. As protein: CASSESPLRTAEAFF.

This chain connects TRBV15 to TRBJ2-3; D unresolved. This CDR3 is 14 amino acids long. Germline V lookup: CDR1 LNHNV, CDR2 YYDKDF (reference sequence). Trimming cost V 1 base and J 6 bases, with 11 bases left between them. CDR3 region: CATSRGFGIDTQYF. The CDR3 DNA sequence: TGTGCCACCAGCAGAGGTTTTGGGATCGATACGCAGTATTTT.

The CDR3 spells CSASRAGARSGANVLTF. The CDR3 DNA reads as TGCAGTGCTAGCCGGGCAGGGGCCCGCTCTGGGGCCAACGTCCTGACTTTC. The chain recombines TRBV20-1 with TRBJ2-6, with a possible D match to TRBD1 (6 bases). V lost 3 bases and J lost 0, with 15 bases in between. The germline CDR1 and CDR2 sequences are DFQATT and SNEGSKA (reference sequence). The CDR3 totals 17 residues.

This clonotype was found a few times. The rearrangement links TRBV4-2 to TRBJ2-1; TRBD2 aligns across 14 bases. The length of the CDR3 is 15 residues. J lost 10 bases, V lost 5 bases, and 7 bases had no gene match. Germline V CDR1 and CDR2: LGHNA, YNFKEQ. CDR3 sequence reads: CASSETSGGAREQFF. In nucleotides, the CDR3 is TGTGCCAGCAGCGAGACTAGCGGGGGGGCTCGGGAGCAGTTCTTC.

The chain recombines TRBV5-1 with TRBJ2-1; a weak D match, TRBD1 (6 bases). The CDR3 is made up of 15 amino acids. Per germline, CDR1 SGHRS and CDR2 YFSETQ. Between the trimmed V and J ends, which lost 3 bases and 9 bases, there was a span of 19 bases. The CDR3 DNA sequence: TGCGCCAGCAGCTCGGGACAAGGCAAATGGGCTGAGCAGTTCTTC. This gives the protein CASSSGQGKWAEQFF.

The chain is built from TRBV7-6 and TRBJ2-1; 7 bases fit TRBD1. J lost 5 bases, V lost 9 bases, and 10 bases had no gene match. The germline V gene has CDR1 SGHVS and CDR2 FNYEAQ. The CDR3 loop spans 14 amino acids. The CDR3 loop reads CARASQQGNNEQFF. DNA of the CDR3: TGTGCCAGAGCATCGCAACAGGGGAACAATGAGCAGTTCTTC.

The V call is TRBV7-9, the J call TRBJ2-1, with D unclear. Trimming took off 4 bases at V and 4 bases at J, with 5 bases between the two ends. The CDR3 length is 12 residues. CDR1 SEHNR and CDR2 FQNEAQ come from the germline V gene (reference sequence). The CDR3 is CASSSQYNEQFF. The CDR3 region has the DNA TGTGCCAGCAGCTCTCAGTACAATGAGCAGTTCTTC.

The CDR3 DNA is TGTGCCAGCAGTGACCGTTTTGGAGAAGCTTTCTTT. It yields the protein CASSDRFGEAFF. The J gene is TRBJ1-1, the V gene TRBV6-4; D is undetermined. Germline V gene lookup returns CDR1 MRHNA and CDR2 SNTAGT. V was clipped by 2 bases and J by 8 bases, with 9 bases between them. This CDR3 spans 12 amino acids.

This rearrangement joins TRBV19 to TRBJ1-1; D may be TRBD1 (6 bases). This CDR3 contains 14 residues. V was cut by 7 bases and J by 4 bases, with 16 bases left in between. The germline CDR1 and CDR2 sequences are LNHDA and SQIVND (reference sequence). CDR3 amino acids: CASNRDTRGTEAFF. CDR3 nucleotide sequence: TGTGCCAGTAATCGGGACACACGCGGCACTGAAGCTTTCTTT. Looking up the rest from reference TRBV19 and TRBJ1-1 gives the full variable domain: DGGITQSPKYLFRKEGQNVTLSCEQNLNHDAMYWYRQDPGQGLRLIYYSQIVNDFQKGDIAEGYSVSREKKESFPLTVTSAQKNPTAFYLCASNRDTRGTEAFFGQGTRLTVV.

The V and J genes are TRBV12-3 or TRBV12-4 and TRBJ2-4; no definite D call. V was cut by 2 bases and J by 0 bases, with 11 bases left in between. The CDR3 has 16 residues. This CDR3 reads CASSLLTSLAKNIQYF. The CDR3 bases are TGTGCCAGCAGTTTACTCACTTCTTTAGCCAAAAACATTCAGTACTTC.

The chain joins TRBV7-2 to TRBJ1-2; D gene ambiguous. CDR3 length equals 14 residues. V shed 3 bases and J shed 5 bases, with 13 bases lying between them. Germline loops: CDR1 SGHTA, CDR2 FQGNSA. The CDR3 DNA reads as TGTGCCAGCAGCTTGTACGGCTTAGCGTATGGCTACACCTTC. Protein: CASSLYGLAYGYTF.

This clonotype was detected a few times. The junction departs from germline at one end; a sequencing error may be responsible. The rearrangement uses TRBV4-1 and TRBJ1-2, with D perhaps TRBD1 (5 bases). This CDR3 is 12 amino acids long. CDR1 is MGHRA, CDR2 YSYEKL, per germline. Here the CDR3 reads CASSQDRGGYIF. In DNA, the CDR3 is TGCGCCAGCAGCCAAGATAGGGGCGGCTACATCTTC.

The chain is built from TRBV29-1 and TRBJ1-2; unclear D gene. The V gene's germline CDR1 is SQVTM and CDR2 ANQGSEA. The length of the CDR3 is 13 residues. Trimming removed 4 bases at V and 6 bases at J, with 15 bases between. This CDR3 is CSVVDPSTHGYTF. DNA of the CDR3: TGCAGCGTTGTGGACCCCTCAACGCATGGCTACACCTTC.

There are many counts of this clonotype. V is TRBV5-1 and J is TRBJ2-3; 7 bases agree with TRBD1. CDR1 is SGHRS, CDR2 YFSETQ, per germline. J was trimmed by 2 bases and V by 2 bases; bases with no gene match: 5. CDR3 length equals 15 residues. The CDR3 loop reads CASSFTGDLTDTQYF. In nucleotides, the CDR3 is TGCGCCAGCAGCTTTACAGGGGACCTCACAGATACGCAGTATTTT. Filled out from reference TRBV5-1 and TRBJ2-3, the complete variable domain reads KAGVTQTPRYLIKTRGQQVTLSCSPISGHRSVSWYQQTPGQGLQFLFEYFSETQRNKGNFPGRFSGRQFSNSRSEMNVSTLELGDSALYLCASSFTGDLTDTQYFGPGTRLTVL.

This rearrangement joins TRBV20-1 to TRBJ1-2; D not resolved. CDR1 and CDR2 from the germline V gene are DFQATT and SNEGSKA (reference sequence). There are 14 residues in the CDR3. V lost 0 bases, J lost 4 bases, and 12 bases lay in between. This CDR3 is CSARDGQAIYGYTF. DNA of the CDR3: TGCAGTGCTAGAGATGGTCAGGCGATCTATGGCTACACCTTC.

Concerning this clonotype itself: The junction does not match germline at one end; this may be a read error. The chain carries TRBV5-1 and TRBJ2-5, with D perhaps matching TRBD1 or TRBD2 (5 bases each). The CDR3 is 15 amino acids. Germline CDR1 SGHRS, CDR2 YFSETQ. DNA of the CDR3: TGCGCCAGCAGCTTGGGACGGGACCTCCAAGAGACCCGGTACTTC. This sequence encodes CASSLGRDLQETRYF.